Below are 6 T cell receptor beta chains sequenced from a single sample in a study of blood T cell repertoires in COVID-19. Method: immunoSEQ multiplex PCR; TCRdb's copy keeps in-frame clones and lacks some. The table includes 270,000 or so clones, 86% detected once. The sequencing input was peripheral blood. The receptor set was obtained from a woman aged 25 to 39 with active or convalescent COVID-19.

The chain links TRBV28 to TRBJ1-5; TRBD1 matches 8 bases. CDR3 length: 16 amino acids. Per germline, CDR1 MDHEN and CDR2 SYDVKM. V shed 3 bases and J 4 bases; nucleotides not matched to a gene: 8. Here the CDR3 DNA reads TGTGCCAGCAGTTTTTATCAGGGGGCGGCGAATCAGCCCCAGCATTTT. Protein sequence: CASSFYQGAANQPQHF. The full variable domain, rest sourced from reference TRBV28 and TRBJ1-5, is DVKVTQSSRYLVKRTGEKVFLECVQDMDHENMFWYRQDPGLGLRLIYFSYDVKMKEKGDIPEGYSVSREKKERFSLILESASTNQTSMYLCASSFYQGAANQPQHFGDGTRLSIL.

The V and J genes are TRBV7-2 and TRBJ2-2; 8 positions match TRBD2. With V trimmed by 5 bases and J by 4 bases, 9 bases remained unmatched. The germline gives CDR1 SGHTA, CDR2 FQGNSA. The CDR3 spans 16 residues. The chain's CDR3 is CASSQPGLGITGELFF. CDR3 nucleotides: TGTGCCAGCAGCCAACCGGGACTAGGTATCACCGGGGAGCTGTTTTTT.

In its sample, this clone was seen once. The gene calls are TRBV5-4 and TRBJ1-1, with 7 bases lining up with TRBD1. Germline V gene data show CDR1 as SGHNT and CDR2 as YYREEE (reference sequence). Unmatched junction bases numbered 11, after V lost 4 bases and J lost 5 bases. The CDR3 length is 15 residues. CDR3 bases: TGTGCCAGCAGCCCGCCGGGACAGAGGCAGACTGAAGCTTTCTTT. This encodes CASSPPGQRQTEAFF.

This clone came up once. This rearrangement joins TRBV7-2 to TRBJ1-1, with D perhaps matching TRBD1 (5 bases). Between the trimmed V and J ends, which lost 1 base and 1 base, there was a span of 10 bases. The CDR3 loop spans 15 amino acids. Looked up from germline, CDR1 is SGHTA and CDR2 is FQGNSA. This CDR3 is CASSLGRARNTEAFF. In DNA, the CDR3 is TGTGCCAGCAGCTTAGGCAGGGCGAGGAACACTGAAGCTTTCTTT. Supplemented by reference TRBV7-2 and TRBJ1-1, the full variable domain reads GAGVSQSPSNKVTEKGKDVELRCDPISGHTALYWYRQSLGQGLEFLIYFQGNSAPDKSGLPSDRFSAERTGGSVSTLTIQRTQQEDSAVYLCASSLGRARNTEAFFGQGTRLTVV.

The chain carries TRBV19 and TRBJ2-7; D is unclear. Germline V gene data show CDR1 as LNHDA and CDR2 as SQIVND (reference sequence). Deletions cut 3 bases from V and 1 base from J, with 7 bases between. CDR3 length equals 13 residues. For the CDR3, the DNA is TGTGCCAGTAGTATGGCCAGATCCTACGAGCAGTACTTC. Amino acids: CASSMARSYEQYF.

The chain combines TRBV21-1 with TRBJ2-2; TRBD2 reflects the table's D call only, with no check against the DNA. TRBV21-1 is labeled a pseudogene. This CDR3 spans 24 amino acids. The CDR3 loop reads CASSTPFPVAAPHVRTANTGELFF. The CDR3 DNA reads as TGTGCCAGCAGTACCCCCTTCCCAGTGGCCGCCCCCCATGTAAGGACTGCGAACACCGGGGAGCTGTTTTTT.